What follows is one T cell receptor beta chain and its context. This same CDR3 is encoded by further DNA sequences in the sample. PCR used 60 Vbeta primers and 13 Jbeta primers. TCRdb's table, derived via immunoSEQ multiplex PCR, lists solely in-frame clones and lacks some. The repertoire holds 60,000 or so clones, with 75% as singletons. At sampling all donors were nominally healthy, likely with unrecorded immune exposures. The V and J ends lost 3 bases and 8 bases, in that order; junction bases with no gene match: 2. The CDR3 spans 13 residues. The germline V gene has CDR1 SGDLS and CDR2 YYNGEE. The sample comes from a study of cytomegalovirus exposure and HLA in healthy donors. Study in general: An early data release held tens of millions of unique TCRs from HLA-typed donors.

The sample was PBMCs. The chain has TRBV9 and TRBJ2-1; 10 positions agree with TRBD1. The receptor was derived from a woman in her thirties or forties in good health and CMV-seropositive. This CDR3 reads CASSEGTGDEQFF. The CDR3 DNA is TGTGCCAGCAGCGAGGGGACAGGGGATGAGCAGTTCTTC. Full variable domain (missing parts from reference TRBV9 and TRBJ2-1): DSGVTQTPKHLITATGQRVTLRCSPRSGDLSVYWYQQSLDQGLQFLIQYYNGEERAKGNILERFSAQQFPDLHSELNLSSLELGDSALYFCASSEGTGDEQFFGPGTRLTVL.